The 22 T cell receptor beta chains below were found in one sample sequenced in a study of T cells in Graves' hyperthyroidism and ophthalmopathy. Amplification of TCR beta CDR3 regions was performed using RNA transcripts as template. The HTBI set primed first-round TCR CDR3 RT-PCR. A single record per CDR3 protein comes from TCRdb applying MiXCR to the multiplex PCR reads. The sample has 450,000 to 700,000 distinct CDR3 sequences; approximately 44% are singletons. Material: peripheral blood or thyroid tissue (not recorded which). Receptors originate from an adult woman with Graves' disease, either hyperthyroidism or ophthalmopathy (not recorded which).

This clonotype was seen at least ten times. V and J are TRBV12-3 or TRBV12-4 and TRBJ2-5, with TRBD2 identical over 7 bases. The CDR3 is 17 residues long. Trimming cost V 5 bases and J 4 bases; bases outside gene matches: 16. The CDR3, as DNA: TGTGCCAGCAGTCCCCCATCGCGGGGGAGGAGTTTAGAGACCCAGTACTTC. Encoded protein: CASSPPSRGRSLETQYF.

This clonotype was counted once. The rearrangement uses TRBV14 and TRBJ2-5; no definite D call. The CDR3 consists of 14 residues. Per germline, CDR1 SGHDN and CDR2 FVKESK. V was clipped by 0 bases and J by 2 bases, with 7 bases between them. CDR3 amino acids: CASSQDLSQETQYF. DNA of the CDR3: TGTGCCAGCAGCCAAGACTTATCTCAAGAGACCCAGTACTTC.

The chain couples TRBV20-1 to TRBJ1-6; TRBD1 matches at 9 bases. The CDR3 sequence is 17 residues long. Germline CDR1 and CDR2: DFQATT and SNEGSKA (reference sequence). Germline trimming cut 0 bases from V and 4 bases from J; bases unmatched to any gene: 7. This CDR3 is CSARDAGTGWYNSPLHF. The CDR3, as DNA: TGCAGTGCTAGAGATGCCGGGACAGGGTGGTATAATTCACCCCTCCACTTT.

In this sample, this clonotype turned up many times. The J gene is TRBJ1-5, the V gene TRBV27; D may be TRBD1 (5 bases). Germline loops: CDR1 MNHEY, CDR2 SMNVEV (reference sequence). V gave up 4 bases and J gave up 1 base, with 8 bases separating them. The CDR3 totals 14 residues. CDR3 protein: CASSSRGSNQPQHF. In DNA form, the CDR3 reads TGTGCCAGCAGTTCCCGGGGGAGCAATCAGCCCCAGCATTTT.

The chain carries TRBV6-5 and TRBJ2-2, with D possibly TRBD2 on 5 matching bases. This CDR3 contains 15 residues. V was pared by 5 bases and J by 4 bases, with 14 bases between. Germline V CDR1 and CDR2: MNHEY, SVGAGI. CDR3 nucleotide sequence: TGTGCCAGCAGTCAACTCGGCGGGCGCACCGGGGAGCTGTTTTTT. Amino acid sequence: CASSQLGGRTGELFF.

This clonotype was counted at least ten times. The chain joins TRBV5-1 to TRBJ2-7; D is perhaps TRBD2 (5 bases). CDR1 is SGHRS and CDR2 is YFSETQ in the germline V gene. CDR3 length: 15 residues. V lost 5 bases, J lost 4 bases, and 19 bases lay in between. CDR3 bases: TGCGCCAGCAGACCCACCGGGCGGGCGCCTTACGAGCAGTACTTC. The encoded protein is CASRPTGRAPYEQYF.

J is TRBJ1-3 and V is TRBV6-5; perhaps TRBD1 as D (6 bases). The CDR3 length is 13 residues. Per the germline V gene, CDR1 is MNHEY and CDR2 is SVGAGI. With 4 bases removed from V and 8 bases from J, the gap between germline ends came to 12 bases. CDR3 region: CASSLLAGDTIYF. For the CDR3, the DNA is TGTGCCAGCAGTTTATTAGCAGGGGACACCATATATTTT.

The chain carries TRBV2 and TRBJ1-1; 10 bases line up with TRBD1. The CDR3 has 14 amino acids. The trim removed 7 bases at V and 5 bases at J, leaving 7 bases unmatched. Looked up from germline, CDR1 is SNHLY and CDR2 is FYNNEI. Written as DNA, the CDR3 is TGTGCCAGCAACGGAGGACAGGGGGTAACTGAAGCTTTCTTT. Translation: CASNGGQGVTEAFF.

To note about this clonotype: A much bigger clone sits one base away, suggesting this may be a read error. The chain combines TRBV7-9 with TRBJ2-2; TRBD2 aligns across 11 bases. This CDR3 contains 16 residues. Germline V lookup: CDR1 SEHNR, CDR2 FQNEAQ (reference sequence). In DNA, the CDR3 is TGTGCCAGCAGTCCTTTTAGCGGGAGGGCCAGCGGGAAGCTGTTTTTT. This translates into CASSPFSGRASGKLFF.

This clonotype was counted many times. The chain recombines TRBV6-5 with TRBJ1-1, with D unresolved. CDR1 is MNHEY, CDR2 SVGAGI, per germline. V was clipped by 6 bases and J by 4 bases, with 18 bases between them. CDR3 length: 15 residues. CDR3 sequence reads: CASSKDQQRATEAFF. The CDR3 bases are TGTGCCAGCAGCAAGGACCAGCAACGGGCCACTGAAGCTTTCTTT.

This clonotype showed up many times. The CDR3 here is CASRQGSTYEQYF. CDR3 DNA: TGTGCTTCCAGACAGGGATCAACCTACGAGCAGTACTTC. The rearrangement links TRBV6-9 to TRBJ2-7; 7 bases match TRBD1. The CDR3 contains 13 residues. Germline V gene sequence: CDR1 MNHGY, CDR2 SVAAGI.

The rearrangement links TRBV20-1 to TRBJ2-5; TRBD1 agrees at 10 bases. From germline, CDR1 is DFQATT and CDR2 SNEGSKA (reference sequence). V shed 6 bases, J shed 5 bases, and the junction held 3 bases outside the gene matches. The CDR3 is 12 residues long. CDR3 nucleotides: TGCAGTGCCTCGGACAGGGGGGAGACCCAGTACTTC. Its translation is CSASDRGETQYF.

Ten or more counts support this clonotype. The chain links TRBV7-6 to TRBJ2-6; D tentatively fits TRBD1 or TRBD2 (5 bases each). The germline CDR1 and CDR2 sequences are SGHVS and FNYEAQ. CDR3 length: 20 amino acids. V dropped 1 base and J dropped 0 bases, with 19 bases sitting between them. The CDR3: CASSLVIRGPTLSGANVLTF. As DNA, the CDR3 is TGTGCCAGCAGCTTAGTCATTCGGGGACCGACCCTCTCTGGGGCCAACGTCCTGACTTTC. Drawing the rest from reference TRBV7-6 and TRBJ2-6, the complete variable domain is GAGVSQSPRYKVTKRGQDVALRCDPISGHVSLYWYRQALGQGPEFLTYFNYEAQQDKSGLPNDRFSAERPEGSISTLTIQRTEQRDSAMYRCASSLVIRGPTLSGANVLTFGAGSRLTVL.

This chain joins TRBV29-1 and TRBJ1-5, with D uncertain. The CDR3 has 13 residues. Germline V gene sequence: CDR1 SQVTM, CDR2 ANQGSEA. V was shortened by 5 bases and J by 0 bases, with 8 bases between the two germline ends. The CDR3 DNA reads TGCAGCGTTTCCGGCCATAGCAATCAGCCCCAGCATTTT. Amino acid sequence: CSVSGHSNQPQHF.

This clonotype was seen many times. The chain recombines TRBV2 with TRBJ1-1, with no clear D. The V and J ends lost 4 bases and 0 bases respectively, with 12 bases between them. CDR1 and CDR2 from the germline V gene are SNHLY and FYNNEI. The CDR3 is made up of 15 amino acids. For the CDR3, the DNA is TGTGCCAGCAGTGCCAAAACGGGCGTGAACACTGAAGCTTTCTTT. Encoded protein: CASSAKTGVNTEAFF.

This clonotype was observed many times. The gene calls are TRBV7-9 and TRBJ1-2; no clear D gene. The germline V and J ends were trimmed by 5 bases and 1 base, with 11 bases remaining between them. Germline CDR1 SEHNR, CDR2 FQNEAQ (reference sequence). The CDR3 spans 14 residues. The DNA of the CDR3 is TGTGCCAGCAGCCGCTTACAGTATAACTATGGCTACACCTTC. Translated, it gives CASSRLQYNYGYTF.

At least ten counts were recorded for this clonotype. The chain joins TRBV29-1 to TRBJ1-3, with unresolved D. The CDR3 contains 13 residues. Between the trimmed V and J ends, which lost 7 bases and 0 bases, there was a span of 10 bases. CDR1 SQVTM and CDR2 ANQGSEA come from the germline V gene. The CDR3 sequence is CSGHSLSGNTIYF. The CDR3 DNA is TGCAGCGGCCACAGCCTCTCTGGAAACACCATATATTTT.

For the CDR3, the DNA is TGTGCCAGCACCTTAAGGTTGGGGGCGTCCAACTATGGCTACACCTTC. Translation: CASTLRLGASNYGYTF. The gene calls are TRBV2 and TRBJ1-2, with D possibly TRBD1 on 6 matching bases. There are 16 residues in the CDR3. V was clipped by 7 bases and J by 2 bases, with 20 bases between them. Germline lookup yields CDR1 SNHLY and CDR2 FYNNEI.

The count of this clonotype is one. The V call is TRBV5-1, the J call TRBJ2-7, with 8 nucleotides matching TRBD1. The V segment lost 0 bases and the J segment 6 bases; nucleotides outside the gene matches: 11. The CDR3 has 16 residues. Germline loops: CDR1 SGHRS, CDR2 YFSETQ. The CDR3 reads CASSLVPGRGHGEQYF. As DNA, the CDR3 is TGCGCCAGCAGCTTGGTTCCAGGCAGGGGGCACGGCGAGCAGTACTTC.

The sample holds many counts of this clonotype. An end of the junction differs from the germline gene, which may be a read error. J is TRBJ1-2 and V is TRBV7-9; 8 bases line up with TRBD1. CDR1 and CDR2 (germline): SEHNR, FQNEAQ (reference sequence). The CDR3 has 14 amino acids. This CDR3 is CASSFGTGGYGYTF. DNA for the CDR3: TGCGCCAGCAGCTTTGGGACAGGAGGCTATGGCTACACCTTC.

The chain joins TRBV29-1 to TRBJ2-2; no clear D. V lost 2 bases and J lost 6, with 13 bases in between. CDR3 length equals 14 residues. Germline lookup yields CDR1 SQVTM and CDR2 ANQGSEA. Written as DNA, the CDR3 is TGCAGCGTTGAAAGGATTACCAACTCCGGGGAGCTGTTTTTT. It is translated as CSVERITNSGELFF.

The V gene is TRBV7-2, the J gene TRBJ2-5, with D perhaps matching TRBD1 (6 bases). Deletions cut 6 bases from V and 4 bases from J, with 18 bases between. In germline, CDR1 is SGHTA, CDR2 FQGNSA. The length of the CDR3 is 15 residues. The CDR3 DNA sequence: TGTGCCAGCAGGGGGGCGGCAGGGATGGTAGAGACCCAGTACTTC. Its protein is CASRGAAGMVETQYF.